What follows are 25 T cell receptor beta chains derived from one specimen sequenced in a study of T cell changes during pregnancy in multiple sclerosis. The protocol was immunoSEQ multiplex PCR, while the TCRdb copy is restricted to in-frame clones and leaves out a portion. The sample has around 100,000 clones, approximately 91% seen once; the top ten hold around 3%. Sequenced material: peripheral blood, taken in the second trimester of pregnancy. The receptors were sampled from a female donor with multiple sclerosis, enrolled in a pregnancy study.

The chain couples TRBV15 to TRBJ2-7, with 9 nucleotides matching TRBD2. Losses at the gene ends were 0 bases for V and 4 bases for J; bases not matched to a gene: 10. This CDR3 spans 17 amino acids. Germline V gene data show CDR1 as LNHNV and CDR2 as YYDKDF (reference sequence). The CDR3 DNA reads TGTGCCACCAGCAGAGAAGCGCGCGGGAGGGCCTCATACGAGCAGTACTTC. It yields the protein CATSREARGRASYEQYF.

V and J are TRBV7-2 and TRBJ2-1, with TRBD2 matching 9 bases. Germline V gene sequence: CDR1 SGHTA, CDR2 FQGNSA. The CDR3 consists of 15 residues. The V and J ends lost 1 base and 3 bases, in that order; junction bases with no gene match: 1. In DNA form, the CDR3 reads TGTGCCAGCAGCTTAGTAGCGGGGGTCTACAATGAGCAGTTCTTC. It codes for CASSLVAGVYNEQFF.

The V call is TRBV6-1, the J call TRBJ1-3; unclear D gene. The CDR3 covers 13 residues. Germline values: CDR1 MNHNS, CDR2 SASEGT. Trimming cost V 8 bases and J 4 bases, with 12 bases left between them. The DNA of the CDR3 is TGTGCCAGCTCAACGGGAGCGGGAAACACCATATATTTT. It yields the protein CASSTGAGNTIYF.

The chain couples TRBV5-1 to TRBJ1-4; 7 bases are shared with TRBD1. J lost 4 bases, V lost 4 bases, and 7 bases had no gene match. Germline V gene sequence: CDR1 SGHRS, CDR2 YFSETQ. The CDR3 runs to 15 residues. As DNA, the CDR3 is TGCGCCAGCAGCAATGGGGACAGCTTTAATGAAAAACTGTTTTTT. Its protein is CASSNGDSFNEKLFF.

V is TRBV5-1 and J is TRBJ1-1, with D uncertain. V gave up 2 bases and J gave up 1 base, with 9 bases separating them. Germline V gene lookup returns CDR1 SGHRS and CDR2 YFSETQ. CDR3 length equals 14 residues. The CDR3, as DNA: TGCGCCAGCAGCTTCTCGGGTTCGAACACTGAAGCTTTCTTT. This codes for CASSFSGSNTEAFF.

The CDR3 is CATAASEGIYDQPQHF. CDR3 DNA: TGTGCCACCGCGGCCAGTGAGGGAATTTATGATCAGCCCCAGCATTTT. This chain links TRBV28 with TRBJ1-5; D is unresolved. V shed 10 bases and J shed 5 bases, with 24 bases lying between them. The CDR3 is 16 residues long. The germline gives CDR1 MDHEN, CDR2 SYDVKM. The full variable domain, its missing parts supplied by reference TRBV28 and TRBJ1-5, is DVKVTQSSRYLVKRTGEKVFLECVQDMDHENMFWYRQDPGLGLRLIYFSYDVKMKEKGDIPEGYSVSREKKERFSLILESASTNQTSMYLCATAASEGIYDQPQHFGDGTRLSIL.

V gene TRBV19 combines with J gene TRBJ2-2; maybe TRBD1 (6 bases). Germline V lookup: CDR1 LNHDA, CDR2 SQIVND (reference sequence). CDR3 length: 15 amino acids. Deletions cut 5 bases from V and 0 bases from J, with 10 bases between. The chain's CDR3 is CASSGQFANTGELFF. The CDR3 DNA reads as TGTGCCAGTAGTGGACAGTTCGCGAACACCGGGGAGCTGTTTTTT.

This clone has just one count. This sequence joins TRBV6-6 and TRBJ2-1, with TRBD1 identical over 12 bases. Germline V lookup: CDR1 MNHNY, CDR2 SVGAGI (reference sequence). The trim removed 6 bases at V and 8 bases at J, leaving 11 bases unmatched. The CDR3 spans 16 residues. The CDR3 DNA follows: TGTGCCAGCAGGCCACTTCCGGGACAGGGGGCCGATGAGCAGTTCTTC. Translation gives CASRPLPGQGADEQFF.

The rearrangement joins TRBV4-1 to TRBJ2-7; 11 positions agree with TRBD1. J lost 3 bases, V lost 0 bases, and 4 bases had no gene match. Per germline, CDR1 MGHRA and CDR2 YSYEKL. The CDR3 loop spans 16 amino acids. CDR3 nucleotides: TGCGCCAGCAGCCAAGACGAGGGACAGGGGGGCTACGAGCAGTACTTC. It codes for CASSQDEGQGGYEQYF.

Concerning this clone: A junction boundary mismatches the germline segment, possibly from a read error. The chain links TRBV5-1 to TRBJ2-1; D is possibly TRBD1 (5 bases). The germline gives CDR1 SGHRS, CDR2 YFSETQ. This CDR3 region has 14 residues. In nucleotides, the CDR3 is TGCGCCAGCGGCTTGAGGACAAACTACAATGAGCAGTTCTTC. Its translation: CASGLRTNYNEQFF. The full variable domain, in which reference TRBV5-1 and TRBJ2-1 provide the parts outside the CDR3, is KAGVTQTPRYLIKTRGQQVTLSCSPISGHRSVSWYQQTPGQGLQFLFEYFSETQRNKGNFPGRFSGRQFSNSRSEMNVSTLELGDSALYLCASGLRTNYNEQFFGPGTRLTVL.

The chain recombines TRBV6-6 with TRBJ1-4; no reliable D call. The germline CDR1 and CDR2 sequences are MNHNY and SVGAGI (reference sequence). The length of the CDR3 is 13 residues. Trimming shortened V by 5 bases and J by 8 bases, and 12 bases separated the two germline ends. As DNA, the CDR3 is TGTGCCAGCAGTGCAACGGGAGGAGAAAAACTGTTTTTT. Translation gives CASSATGGEKLFF.

This clone came up many times. The rearrangement joins TRBV7-2 to TRBJ1-2; 10 bases are shared with TRBD1. Germline CDR1 and CDR2: SGHTA and FQGNSA. Trimming removed 5 bases from V and 0 bases from J; junction bases left unmatched: 9. CDR3 size: 17 residues. The CDR3 nucleotides are TGTGCCAGCAGCCCCCGGGACAGGGGCCGAGCTAACTATGGCTACACCTTC. It specifies CASSPRDRGRANYGYTF.

This chain links TRBV7-2 with TRBJ2-1; 7 bases line up with TRBD2. The V segment lost 2 bases and the J segment 6 bases; nucleotides outside the gene matches: 10. The germline V gene has CDR1 SGHTA and CDR2 FQGNSA. The CDR3 sequence is 16 residues long. CDR3 coding DNA: TGTGCCAGCAGCTTACGGAGCGGGAATGGGGGCAATGAGCAGTTCTTC. Residues: CASSLRSGNGGNEQFF.

The chain recombines TRBV28 with TRBJ2-7; D call uncertain. CDR1 is MDHEN and CDR2 is SYDVKM in the germline V gene. The CDR3 extends over 15 amino acids. The V and J ends lost 2 bases and 3 bases respectively, with 14 bases between them. This CDR3 reads CASSLGLSPHYEQYF. In DNA, the CDR3 is TGTGCCAGCAGTTTAGGTCTGAGCCCGCACTACGAGCAGTACTTC.

The V and J genes are TRBV6-6 and TRBJ2-2, with 7 bases identical to TRBD2. Unmatched junction bases numbered 4, after V lost 5 bases and J lost 7 bases. The CDR3 length is 13 residues. CDR1 and CDR2 (germline): MNHNY, SVGAGI (reference sequence). The CDR3 DNA follows: TGTGCCAGCAGTATAACTAGCGTCGGGGAGCTGTTTTTT. It encodes CASSITSVGELFF.

This clone appeared once. The genes are TRBV10-3 and TRBJ2-7, with D hard to call. V dropped 3 bases and J dropped 4 bases, with 4 bases sitting between them. This CDR3 region has 11 residues. Germline V CDR1 and CDR2: ENHRY, SYGVKD. The CDR3 spells CAISDRYEQYF. The DNA of the CDR3 is TGTGCCATCAGTGACCGTTACGAGCAGTACTTC.

The chain links TRBV2 to TRBJ1-4, with D tentatively TRBD1 (5 bases). Trimming pared 8 bases from V and 5 bases from J, leaving 9 bases between. This CDR3 is built from 12 residues. CDR1 SNHLY and CDR2 FYNNEI come from the germline V gene. CDR3 sequence: CASSGGNEKLFF. The CDR3 DNA is TGTGCCAGCTCGGGGGGAAATGAAAAACTGTTTTTT.

The chain recombines TRBV13 with TRBJ2-1, with 11 bases fitting TRBD2. The length of the CDR3 is 17 residues. Losses at the gene ends were 3 bases for V and 3 bases for J; bases not matched to a gene: 7. Per germline, CDR1 PRHDT and CDR2 FYEKMQ (reference sequence). The CDR3 here is CASSFWAGTSGYNEQFF. CDR3 bases: TGTGCCAGCAGCTTTTGGGCCGGGACTAGCGGCTACAATGAGCAGTTCTTC.

The V call is TRBV2, the J call TRBJ2-7; 9 bases agree with TRBD1. CDR1 is SNHLY, CDR2 FYNNEI, per germline. CDR3 length: 14 residues. The junction had 8 bases not matched to a gene; V was cut back by 8 bases and J by 3 bases. This CDR3 is CASLGGTGFYEQYF. Written as DNA, the CDR3 is TGTGCCAGCCTAGGGGGGACAGGGTTCTACGAGCAGTACTTC.

The chain couples TRBV4-2 to TRBJ1-5; 8 bases fit TRBD1. V lost 0 bases and J lost 7; bases outside the gene matches: 8. The germline V gene has CDR1 LGHNA and CDR2 YNFKEQ. The CDR3 consists of 16 residues. CDR3 in DNA: TGTGCCAGCAGCCAAGATCGAGGACAGGGTGAGCAGCCCCAGCATTTT. Translating gives CASSQDRGQGEQPQHF.

The rearrangement joins TRBV11-2 to TRBJ2-5; TRBD2 agrees at 7 bases. Germline loops: CDR1 SGHAT, CDR2 FQNNGV. The CDR3 covers 13 residues. Trimming took 2 bases from V and 10 from J; bases not matched to a gene: 7. CDR3 loop: CASSLSREVLQYF. CDR3 in DNA: TGTGCCAGCAGCTTATCACGGGAGGTCCTCCAGTACTTC.

This chain links TRBV28 with TRBJ2-5, with D possibly matching TRBD2 (5 bases). Germline V CDR1 and CDR2: MDHEN, SYDVKM. Deletions cut 3 bases from V and 7 bases from J, with 15 bases between. The length of the CDR3 is 14 residues. This CDR3 reads CASSFRGLKGTQYF. The CDR3 DNA is TGTGCCAGCAGTTTTCGCGGGTTAAAGGGGACCCAGTACTTC.

The rearrangement links TRBV7-9 to TRBJ2-7; no clear D. V was cut by 3 bases and J by 2 bases, with 11 bases left in between. Germline V gene lookup returns CDR1 SEHNR and CDR2 FQNEAQ (reference sequence). The CDR3 totals 14 residues. CDR3 sequence (DNA): TGTGCCAGCAGCTTTCAGGAAGTCACCTACGAGCAGTACTTC. Amino acids: CASSFQEVTYEQYF. The full variable domain, completed using reference TRBV7-9 and TRBJ2-7, is DTGVSQNPRHKITKRGQNVTFRCDPISEHNRLYWYRQTLGQGPEFLTYFQNEAQLEKSRLLSDRFSAERPKGSFSTLEIQRTEQGDSAMYLCASSFQEVTYEQYFGPGTRLTVT.

J is TRBJ2-1 and V is TRBV6-6; tentative D call: TRBD2 (6 bases). The V end lost 0 bases, the J end lost 2 bases, and 11 bases lay between the germline ends. Germline V CDR1 and CDR2: MNHNY, SVGAGI (reference sequence). The CDR3 totals 16 residues. The CDR3 loop reads CASSYSSASAYNEQFF. The CDR3 nucleotides are TGTGCCAGCAGTTACTCAAGCGCTAGCGCCTACAATGAGCAGTTCTTC.

V is TRBV5-5 and J is TRBJ2-1, with 8 positions matching TRBD2. The ends lost 4 bases at V and 3 bases at J; junction bases unmatched: 6. The CDR3 length is 15 residues. Germline assignment: CDR1 SGHKS and CDR2 YYEKEE (reference sequence). CDR3 DNA sequence: TGTGCCAGCAGCCCCGGGACTAGTTTCTACAATGAGCAGTTCTTC. This codes for CASSPGTSFYNEQFF.